Reported below is one T cell receptor (beta chain). Antigen: not known. The data are from a study of T cells in lung cancer brain metastases. Study information: Most of the roughly 20 patients had smoked, with a median of 40 pack-years. Overall study results and limits: The complete infiltrating T cell repertoire may not have been retrieved from FFPE. Most clones were lesion-specific, with limited overlap between paired lesions (mean Morisita index approximately 0.24).

The V end lost 0 bases, the J end lost 1 base, and 12 bases lay between the germline ends. CDR1 is MNHEY, CDR2 SMNVEV, per germline (reference sequence). This CDR3 has 16 amino acids. Here immunoSEQ multiplex PCR was the method, and the copy in TCRdb shows in-frame clones only, minus some. The sample lists about 5,000 clones, over 75% occurring once. Sample: tumor tissue from a brain metastasis. The V and J genes are TRBV27 and TRBJ1-1; D remains ambiguous. This receptor was obtained from a woman aged 45-65 years with non-small cell lung cancer that had spread to the brain. Here the CDR3 reads CASSLSRKGPNTEAFF. The CDR3 DNA reads as TGTGCCAGCAGTTTATCGAGGAAAGGACCGAACACTGAAGCTTTCTTT.